Below, 9 T cell receptor beta chains from the same sample are listed, as sequenced in a study of blood T cell repertoires in COVID-19. Sequenced by immunoSEQ multiplex PCR; TCRdb stores in-frame clones only, minus some. Here the sample spans tens of thousands of clones, 80% to 85% being singletons. Sequencing input: peripheral blood. The receptor source for this set is a woman aged 80 or over with active or convalescent COVID-19.

The chain has TRBV5-1 and TRBJ1-1, with 9 bases fitting TRBD1. J gave up 4 bases and V 2 bases, and 3 bases lay outside the gene matches. The CDR3 runs 14 residues. Germline assignment: CDR1 SGHRS and CDR2 YFSETQ. The CDR3 DNA reads as TGCGCCAGCAGCTTACAGGGGGCGGGCACTGAAGCTTTCTTT. Translating gives CASSLQGAGTEAFF.

Relative to its sample, this clone is medium-sized. The V gene is TRBV12-3 or TRBV12-4, the J gene TRBJ2-1, with 9 bases lining up with TRBD1. V was pared by 4 bases and J by 8 bases, with 3 bases of the junction left unmatched. This CDR3 comprises 13 residues. The CDR3 loop reads CASSSGQGHEQFF. CDR3 nucleotide sequence: TGTGCCAGCAGTTCGGGACAGGGTCATGAGCAGTTCTTC.

The CDR3 sequence: CASSFADTQYF. In DNA, the CDR3 is TGTGCCAGCAGTTTCGCAGATACGCAGTATTTT. This chain joins TRBV12-3 or TRBV12-4 and TRBJ2-3; D gene uncertain. The germline V and J ends were trimmed by 3 bases and 4 bases, with 2 bases remaining between them. The CDR3 extends over 11 amino acids.

The V call is TRBV18, the J call TRBJ1-5; D is possibly TRBD1 (6 bases). The ends were cut back, 2 bases at V and 0 bases at J, with 11 bases in the middle. Germline CDR1 and CDR2: KGHSH and LQKENI. The CDR3 extends over 16 amino acids. The CDR3 loop is CASSPGTPYSNQPQHF. The DNA for the CDR3 is TGTGCCAGCTCACCAGGGACACCTTATAGCAATCAGCCCCAGCATTTT.

This clone was observed a few times. This chain uses TRBV28 with TRBJ2-7; TRBD1 agrees at 7 bases. The CDR3 covers 16 residues. From germline, CDR1 is MDHEN and CDR2 SYDVKM. Trimming cost V 2 bases and J 3 bases; bases outside gene matches: 10. The CDR3 region is CASSLVSAAGGYEQYF. DNA of the CDR3: TGTGCCAGCAGTTTAGTTTCAGCGGCAGGGGGCTACGAGCAGTACTTC.

The gene calls are TRBV2 and TRBJ2-5; D is undetermined. CDR3 length equals 14 residues. Germline V gives CDR1 SNHLY, CDR2 FYNNEI. Trimming cost V 5 bases and J 0 bases, with 10 bases left between them. The DNA for the CDR3 is TGTGCCAGCAGTATCGGCGGTGACCAAGAGACCCAGTACTTC. Translated: CASSIGGDQETQYF.

This chain uses TRBV6-4 with TRBJ1-2; D is possibly TRBD1 (6 bases). The CDR3 has 12 amino acids. The V gene lost 10 bases and the J gene lost 4 bases, with 13 bases spanning the gap. Germline CDR1 is MRHNA and CDR2 is SNTAGT. This CDR3 reads CANHRVSYGYTF. The CDR3, as DNA: TGTGCCAACCACAGGGTTAGCTATGGCTACACCTTC.

This chain links TRBV7-3 with TRBJ2-7; 10 positions match TRBD1. The germline V gene encodes CDR1 SGHTA and CDR2 FQGTGA. The CDR3 spans 13 residues. Trimming removed 5 bases from V and 9 bases from J; junction bases left unmatched: 7. Here the CDR3 DNA reads TGTGCCAGCAGCCCGGGACAGGGGCAAGGGCAGTACTTC. Protein product: CASSPGQGQGQYF.

The chain joins TRBV19 to TRBJ1-4; 10 bases map to TRBD1. The CDR3 runs 15 residues. The junction had 7 bases not matched to a gene; V was cut back by 6 bases and J by 6 bases. The germline V gene has CDR1 LNHDA and CDR2 SQIVND (reference sequence). The CDR3 reads CASRFDRGLDEKLFF. In DNA form, the CDR3 reads TGTGCCAGTAGGTTTGACAGGGGGCTGGATGAAAAACTGTTTTTT.